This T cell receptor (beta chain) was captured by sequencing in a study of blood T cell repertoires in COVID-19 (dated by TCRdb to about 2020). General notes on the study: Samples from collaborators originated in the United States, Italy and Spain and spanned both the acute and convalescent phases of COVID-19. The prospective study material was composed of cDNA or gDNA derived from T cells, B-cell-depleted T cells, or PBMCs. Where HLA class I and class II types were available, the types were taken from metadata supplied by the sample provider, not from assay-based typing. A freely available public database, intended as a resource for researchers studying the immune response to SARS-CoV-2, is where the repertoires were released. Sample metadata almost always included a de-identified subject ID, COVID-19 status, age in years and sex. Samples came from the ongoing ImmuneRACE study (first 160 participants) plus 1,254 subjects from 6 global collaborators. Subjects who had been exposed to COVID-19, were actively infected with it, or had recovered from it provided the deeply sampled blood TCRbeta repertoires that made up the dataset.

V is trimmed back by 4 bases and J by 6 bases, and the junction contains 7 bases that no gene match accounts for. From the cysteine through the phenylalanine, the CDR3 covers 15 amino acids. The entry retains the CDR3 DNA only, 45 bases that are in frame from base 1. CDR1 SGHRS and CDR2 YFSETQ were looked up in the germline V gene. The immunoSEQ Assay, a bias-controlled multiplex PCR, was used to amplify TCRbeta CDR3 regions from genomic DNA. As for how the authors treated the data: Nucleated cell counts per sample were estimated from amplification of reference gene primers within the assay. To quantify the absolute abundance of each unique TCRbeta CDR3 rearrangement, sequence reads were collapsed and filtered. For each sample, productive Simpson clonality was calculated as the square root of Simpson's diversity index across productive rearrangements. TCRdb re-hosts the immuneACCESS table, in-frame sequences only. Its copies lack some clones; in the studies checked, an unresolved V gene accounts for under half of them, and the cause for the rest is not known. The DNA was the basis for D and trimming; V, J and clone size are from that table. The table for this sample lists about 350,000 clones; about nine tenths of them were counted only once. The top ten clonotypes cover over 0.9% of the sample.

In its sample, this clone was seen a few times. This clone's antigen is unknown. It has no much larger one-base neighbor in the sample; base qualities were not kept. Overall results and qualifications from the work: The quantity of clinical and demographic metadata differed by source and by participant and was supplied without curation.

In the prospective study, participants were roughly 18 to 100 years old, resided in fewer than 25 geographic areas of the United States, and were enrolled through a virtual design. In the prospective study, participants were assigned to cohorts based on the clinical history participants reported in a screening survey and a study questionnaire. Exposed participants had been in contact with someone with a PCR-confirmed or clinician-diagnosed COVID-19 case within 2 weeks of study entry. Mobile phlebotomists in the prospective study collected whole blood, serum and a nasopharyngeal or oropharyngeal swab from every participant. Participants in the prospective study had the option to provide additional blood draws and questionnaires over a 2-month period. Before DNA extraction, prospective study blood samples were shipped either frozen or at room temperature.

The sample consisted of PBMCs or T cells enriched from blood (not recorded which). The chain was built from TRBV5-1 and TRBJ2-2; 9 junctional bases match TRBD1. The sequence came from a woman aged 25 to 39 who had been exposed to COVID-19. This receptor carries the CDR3 CASSPGQGVAGELFF. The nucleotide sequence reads TGCGCCAGCAGCCCGGGACAGGGTGTCGCCGGGGAGCTGTTTTTT.